The source of this TCR beta chain is a study of cytomegalovirus exposure and HLA in healthy donors. Study summary: Researchers previously reported finding about 110 million unique TCR beta sequences from roughly 180 million T cells. Study results and caveats: There were three CMV-associated chains whose specificity for CMV antigens was confirmed in vitro. Among the most significant clusters, several appeared linked to common viral pathogens in a later analysis.

Comment on this clone: Its antigen is currently unknown.

PCR amplification relied on 60 Vbeta primers (plus 13 Jbeta primers). Sequencing was performed with immunoSEQ multiplex PCR; in TCRdb, only in-frame clones are kept and a portion is missing. Altogether about 200,000 clones are present, approximately 78% being singletons, with the ten largest covering approximately 2.5%. The study sampled nominally healthy donors, though unrecorded immune exposures were likely. Sequenced: PBMCs. The source of this sequence is a middle-aged woman in good health and CMV-seronegative.

Written as DNA, the CDR3 is TGCGCCAGCAGCAGCCGGGACACCTCCTACGAGCAGTACTTC. Translation gives CASSSRDTSYEQYF. The rearrangement joins TRBV4-1 to TRBJ2-5, with D maybe TRBD1 (6 bases). The DNA matches TRBJ2-7 better at its end, which makes the J call doubtful. The length of the CDR3 is 14 residues. CDR1 and CDR2 from the germline V gene are MGHRA and YSYEKL.